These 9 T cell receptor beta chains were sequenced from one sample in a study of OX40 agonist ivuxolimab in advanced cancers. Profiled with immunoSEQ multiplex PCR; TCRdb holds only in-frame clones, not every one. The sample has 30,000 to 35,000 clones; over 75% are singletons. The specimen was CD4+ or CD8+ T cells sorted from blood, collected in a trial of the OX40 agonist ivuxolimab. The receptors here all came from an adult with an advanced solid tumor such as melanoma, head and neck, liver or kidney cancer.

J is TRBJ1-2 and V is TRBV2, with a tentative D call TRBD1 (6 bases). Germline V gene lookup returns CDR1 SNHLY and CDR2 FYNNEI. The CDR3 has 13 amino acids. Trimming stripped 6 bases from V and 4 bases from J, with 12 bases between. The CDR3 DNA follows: TGTGCCAGCAGAGGAGGGGGGTCCTATGGCTACACCTTC. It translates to CASRGGGSYGYTF.

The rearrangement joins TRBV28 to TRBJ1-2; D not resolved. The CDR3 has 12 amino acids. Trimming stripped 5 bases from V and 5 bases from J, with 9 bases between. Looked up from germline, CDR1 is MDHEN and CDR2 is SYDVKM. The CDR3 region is CASSTNTYGYTF. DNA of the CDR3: TGTGCCAGCAGTACCAACACTTATGGCTACACCTTC.

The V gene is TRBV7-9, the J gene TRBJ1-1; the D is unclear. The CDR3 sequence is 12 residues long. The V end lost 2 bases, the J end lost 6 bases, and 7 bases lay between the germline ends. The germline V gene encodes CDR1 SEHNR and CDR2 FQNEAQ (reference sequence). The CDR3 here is CASSLSLSEAFF. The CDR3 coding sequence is TGTGCCAGCAGCTTAAGTTTGTCTGAAGCTTTCTTT.

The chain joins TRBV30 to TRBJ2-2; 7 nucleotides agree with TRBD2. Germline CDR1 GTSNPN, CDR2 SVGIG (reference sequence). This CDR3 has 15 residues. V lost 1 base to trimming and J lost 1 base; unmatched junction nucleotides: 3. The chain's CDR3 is CAWSETSLNTGELFF. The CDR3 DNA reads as TGTGCCTGGAGTGAGACTAGCCTGAACACCGGGGAGCTGTTTTTT.

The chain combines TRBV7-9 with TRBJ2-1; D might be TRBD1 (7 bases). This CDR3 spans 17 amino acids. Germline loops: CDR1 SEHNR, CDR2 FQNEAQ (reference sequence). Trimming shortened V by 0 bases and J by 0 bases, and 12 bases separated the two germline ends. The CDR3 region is CASSLAGGGGSYNEQFF. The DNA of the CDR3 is TGTGCCAGCAGCTTAGCAGGAGGGGGCGGCTCCTACAATGAGCAGTTCTTC.

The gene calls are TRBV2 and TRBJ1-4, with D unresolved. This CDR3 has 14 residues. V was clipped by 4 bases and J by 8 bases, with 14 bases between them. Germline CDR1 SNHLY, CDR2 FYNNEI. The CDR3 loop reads CASSGFGGREKLFF. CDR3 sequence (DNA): TGTGCCAGCAGTGGGTTTGGTGGAAGGGAAAAACTGTTTTTT.

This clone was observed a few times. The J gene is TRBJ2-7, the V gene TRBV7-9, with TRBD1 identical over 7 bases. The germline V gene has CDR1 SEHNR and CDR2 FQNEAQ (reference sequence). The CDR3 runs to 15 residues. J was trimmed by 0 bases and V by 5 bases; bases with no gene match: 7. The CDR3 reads CASSDRDSPSYEQYF. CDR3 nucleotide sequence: TGTGCCAGCAGCGACCGGGACAGTCCCTCCTACGAGCAGTACTTC.

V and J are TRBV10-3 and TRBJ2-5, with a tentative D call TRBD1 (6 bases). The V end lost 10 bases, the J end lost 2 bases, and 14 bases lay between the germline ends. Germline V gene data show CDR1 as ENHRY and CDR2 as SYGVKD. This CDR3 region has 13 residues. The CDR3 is CATRDTNQETQYF. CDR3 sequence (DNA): TGTGCCACCCGGGACACTAATCAAGAGACCCAGTACTTC.

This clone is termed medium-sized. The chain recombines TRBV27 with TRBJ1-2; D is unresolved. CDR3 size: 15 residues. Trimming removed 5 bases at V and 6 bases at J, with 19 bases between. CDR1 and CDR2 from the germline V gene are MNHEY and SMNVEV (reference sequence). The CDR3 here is CASSTSRDPLDGYTF. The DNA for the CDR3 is TGTGCCAGCAGTACCTCCCGGGATCCTTTGGATGGCTACACCTTC.